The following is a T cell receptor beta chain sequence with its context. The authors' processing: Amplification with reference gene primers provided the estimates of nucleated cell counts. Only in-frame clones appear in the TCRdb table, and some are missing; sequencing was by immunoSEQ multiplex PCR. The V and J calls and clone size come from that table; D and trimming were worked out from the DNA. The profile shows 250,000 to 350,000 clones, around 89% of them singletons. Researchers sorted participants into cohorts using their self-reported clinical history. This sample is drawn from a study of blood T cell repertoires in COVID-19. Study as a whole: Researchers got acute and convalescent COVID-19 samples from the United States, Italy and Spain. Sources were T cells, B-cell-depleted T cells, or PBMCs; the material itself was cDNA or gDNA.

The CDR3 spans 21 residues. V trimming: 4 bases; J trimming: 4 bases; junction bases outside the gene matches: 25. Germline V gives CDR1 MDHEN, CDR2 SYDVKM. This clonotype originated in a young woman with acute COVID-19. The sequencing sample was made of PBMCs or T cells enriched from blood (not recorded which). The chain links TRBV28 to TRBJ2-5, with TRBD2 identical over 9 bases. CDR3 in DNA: TGTGCCAGCAGTTGGGAACAGGGGTCACGATCTTTAGCGGGAGTCATAGAGACCCAGTACTTC. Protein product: CASSWEQGSRSLAGVIETQYF.